This record concerns one T cell receptor (beta chain) sequence. The antigen it binds to is not known. No base qualities exist here, and no much larger clone lies one base off it. The sample comes from a study of blood T cell repertoires in COVID-19 (dated by TCRdb to 2018 to 2020). Some background on the complete study: Collaborator samples came from the United States, Italy and Spain and covered acute and convalescent phases of COVID-19. The material from the prospective study consisted of cDNA or gDNA derived from T cells, B-cell-depleted T cells, or PBMCs. Deeply sampled blood TCRbeta repertoires from subjects exposed to, actively infected with, or recovered from COVID-19 were included in the dataset. A freely available public database, intended as a resource for researchers studying the immune response to SARS-CoV-2, is where the repertoires were released. Samples were obtained from the ongoing ImmuneRACE study (first 160 participants) and from 1,254 subjects provided by 6 global collaborators. A de-identified subject ID, COVID-19 status, age in years and sex were almost always included in the sample metadata. Where HLA class I and class II types were available, the types were taken from metadata supplied by the sample provider, not from assay-based typing.

Paper-wide results and their limitations: Clinical and demographic metadata were provided uncurated, with the amount varying by source and participant.

TCRbeta CDR3 regions were amplified from genomic DNA using the immunoSEQ Assay, a bias-controlled multiplex PCR. The original pipeline was this. Within the assay, amplification of reference gene primers was used to estimate how many nucleated cells each sample contained. Sequence reads were collapsed and filtered to measure the absolute abundance of every unique TCRbeta CDR3 rearrangement. Productive Simpson clonality was computed per sample as the square root of Simpson's diversity index over productive rearrangements. TCRdb took this table from immuneACCESS and kept in-frame rearrangements with V and J called. Such tables lack part of the clones; where checked against another copy, unresolved V genes explain under half of the gap, and the rest is unexplained. For V, J and clone size, that table is used; D and trimming come from the DNA. This sample is represented by about 210,000 clones; approximately 80% of them were singletons. The top ten clonotypes cover more than 8.5% of the sample.

Participants in the prospective study were enrolled through a virtual design, were aged roughly 18 to 100 years, and lived in about two dozen United States geographic areas. In the prospective study, cohorts were assigned on the basis of participant-reported clinical history obtained from a screening survey and a study questionnaire. In the prospective study, whole blood, serum and a nasopharyngeal or oropharyngeal swab were collected from each participant by mobile phlebotomists. Additional blood draws and questionnaires over an approximately 2-month period could optionally be provided by prospective study participants. Before DNA extraction, blood samples from the prospective study were shipped at room temperature or frozen. From a lookup of the germline V gene, CDR1 and CDR2 are SGHTA and FQGNSA. V is shortened by 1 base, J by 1 base, and the region joining them spans 15 bases. There are 17 amino acids in the CDR3, from cysteine to phenylalanine inclusive. Just the 51-base CDR3 DNA is kept, in frame starting at base 1.

Sequencing was carried out using PBMCs or T cells enriched from blood (not recorded which). This chain joins TRBV7-2 to TRBJ2-3; the D gene remains uncertain. This receptor was obtained from a woman in her forties or fifties with acute COVID-19. This receptor carries the CDR3 CASSLVRTGPGTDTQYF. The DNA is TGTGCCAGCAGCTTAGTTCGCACGGGTCCAGGCACAGATACGCAGTATTTT.